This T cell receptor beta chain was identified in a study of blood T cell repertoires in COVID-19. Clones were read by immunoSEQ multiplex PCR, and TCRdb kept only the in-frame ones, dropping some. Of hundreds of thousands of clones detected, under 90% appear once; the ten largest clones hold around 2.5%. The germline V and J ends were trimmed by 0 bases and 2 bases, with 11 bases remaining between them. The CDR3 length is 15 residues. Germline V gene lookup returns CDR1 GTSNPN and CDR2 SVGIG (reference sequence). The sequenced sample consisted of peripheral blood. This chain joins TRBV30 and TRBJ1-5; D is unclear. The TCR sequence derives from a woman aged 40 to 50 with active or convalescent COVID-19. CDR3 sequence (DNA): TGTGCCTGGAGTGTAACGGGGATGGGCAATCAGCCCCAGCATTTT. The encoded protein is CAWSVTGMGNQPQHF.